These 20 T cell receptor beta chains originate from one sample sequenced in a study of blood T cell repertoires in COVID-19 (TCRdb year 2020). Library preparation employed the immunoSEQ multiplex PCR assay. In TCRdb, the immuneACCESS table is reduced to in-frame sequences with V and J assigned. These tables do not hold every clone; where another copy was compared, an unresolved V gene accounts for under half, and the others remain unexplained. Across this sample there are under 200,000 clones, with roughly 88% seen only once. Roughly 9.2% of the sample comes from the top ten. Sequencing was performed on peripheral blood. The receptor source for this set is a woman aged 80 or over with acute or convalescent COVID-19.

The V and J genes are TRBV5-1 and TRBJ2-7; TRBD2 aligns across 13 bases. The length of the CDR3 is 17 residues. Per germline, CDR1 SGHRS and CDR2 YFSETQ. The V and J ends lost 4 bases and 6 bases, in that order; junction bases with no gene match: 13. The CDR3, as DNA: TGCGCCAGCAGCGCCGGACTAGCGGGAGCCCGCGGCTTCGAGCAGTACTTC. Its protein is CASSAGLAGARGFEQYF.

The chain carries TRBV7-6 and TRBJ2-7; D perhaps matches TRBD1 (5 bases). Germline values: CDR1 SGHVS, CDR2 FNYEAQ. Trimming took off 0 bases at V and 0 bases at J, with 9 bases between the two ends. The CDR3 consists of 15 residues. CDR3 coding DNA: TGTGCCAGCAGCTTAGCGGGGCTCAGCTCCTACGAGCAGTACTTC. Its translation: CASSLAGLSSYEQYF. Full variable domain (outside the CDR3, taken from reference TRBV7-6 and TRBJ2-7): GAGVSQSPRYKVTKRGQDVALRCDPISGHVSLYWYRQALGQGPEFLTYFNYEAQQDKSGLPNDRFSAERPEGSISTLTIQRTEQRDSAMYRCASSLAGLSSYEQYFGPGTRLTVT.

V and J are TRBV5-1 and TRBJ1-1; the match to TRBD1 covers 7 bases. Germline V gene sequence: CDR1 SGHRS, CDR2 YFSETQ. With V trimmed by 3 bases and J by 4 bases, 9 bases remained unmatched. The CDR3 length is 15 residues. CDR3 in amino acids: CASSSQNRGSTEAFF. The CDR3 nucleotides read TGCGCCAGCAGCTCGCAGAACAGGGGTAGCACTGAAGCTTTCTTT. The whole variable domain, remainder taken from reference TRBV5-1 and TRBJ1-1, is KAGVTQTPRYLIKTRGQQVTLSCSPISGHRSVSWYQQTPGQGLQFLFEYFSETQRNKGNFPGRFSGRQFSNSRSEMNVSTLELGDSALYLCASSSQNRGSTEAFFGQGTRLTVV.

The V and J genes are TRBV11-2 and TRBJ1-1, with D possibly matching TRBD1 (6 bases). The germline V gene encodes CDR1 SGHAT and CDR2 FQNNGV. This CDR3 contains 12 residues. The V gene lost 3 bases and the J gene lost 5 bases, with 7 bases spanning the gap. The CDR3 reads CASSFTGTEAFF. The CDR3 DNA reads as TGTGCCAGCAGCTTTACAGGGACTGAAGCTTTCTTT.

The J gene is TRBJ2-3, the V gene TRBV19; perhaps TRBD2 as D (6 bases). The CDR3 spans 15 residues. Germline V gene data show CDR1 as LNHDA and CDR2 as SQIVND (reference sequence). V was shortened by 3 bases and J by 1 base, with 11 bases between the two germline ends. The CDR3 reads CASSMGGRRTDTQYF. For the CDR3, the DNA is TGTGCCAGTAGTATGGGGGGACGCCGCACAGATACGCAGTATTTT.

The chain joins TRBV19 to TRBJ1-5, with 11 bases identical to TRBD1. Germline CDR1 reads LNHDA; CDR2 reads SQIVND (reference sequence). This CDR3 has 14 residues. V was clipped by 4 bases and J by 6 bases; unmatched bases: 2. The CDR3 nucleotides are TGTGCCAGTAGTACGGGACAGGGGGTTCAGCCCCAGCATTTT. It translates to CASSTGQGVQPQHF.

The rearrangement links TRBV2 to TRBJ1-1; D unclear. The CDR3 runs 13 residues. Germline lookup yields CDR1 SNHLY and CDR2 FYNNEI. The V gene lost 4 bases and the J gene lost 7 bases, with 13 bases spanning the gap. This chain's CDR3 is CASSGIRAGEAFF. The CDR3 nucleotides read TGTGCCAGCAGTGGGATCCGAGCGGGTGAAGCTTTCTTT.

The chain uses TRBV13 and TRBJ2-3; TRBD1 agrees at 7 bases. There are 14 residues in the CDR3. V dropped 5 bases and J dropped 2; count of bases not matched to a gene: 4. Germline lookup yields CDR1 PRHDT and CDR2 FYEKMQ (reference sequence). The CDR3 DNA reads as TGTGCCAGCAGCCCGACAGGGTTCACAGATACGCAGTATTTT. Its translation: CASSPTGFTDTQYF.

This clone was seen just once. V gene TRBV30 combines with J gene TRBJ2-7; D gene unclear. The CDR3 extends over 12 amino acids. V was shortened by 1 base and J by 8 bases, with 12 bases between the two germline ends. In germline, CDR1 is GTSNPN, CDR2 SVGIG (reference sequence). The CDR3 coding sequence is TGTGCCTGGAGTGCGATGTTGGCCCAGCAGTACTTC. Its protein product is CAWSAMLAQQYF.

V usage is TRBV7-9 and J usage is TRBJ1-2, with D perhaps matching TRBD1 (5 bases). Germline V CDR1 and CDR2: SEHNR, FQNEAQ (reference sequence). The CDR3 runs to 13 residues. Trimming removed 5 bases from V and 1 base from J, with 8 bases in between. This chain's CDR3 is CASSVDSNYGYTF. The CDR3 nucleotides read TGTGCCAGCAGCGTCGACAGTAACTATGGCTACACCTTC.

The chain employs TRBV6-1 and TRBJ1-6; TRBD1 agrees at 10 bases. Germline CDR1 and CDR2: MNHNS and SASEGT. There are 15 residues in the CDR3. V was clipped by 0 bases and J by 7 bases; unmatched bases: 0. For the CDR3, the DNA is TGTGCCAGCAGTGAAGCGGGACAGGGGAATTCACCCCTCCACTTT. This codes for CASSEAGQGNSPLHF.

This chain's CDR3 is CASSPGGGAETQYF. The DNA of the CDR3 is TGTGCCAGCAGTCCGGGGGGTGGAGCCGAGACCCAGTACTTC. The chain carries TRBV7-6 and TRBJ2-5; 7 bases line up with TRBD2. The CDR3 has 14 amino acids. Germline V lookup: CDR1 SGHVS, CDR2 FNYEAQ. V shed 6 bases, J shed 5 bases, and the junction held 9 bases outside the gene matches. Together with reference TRBV7-6 and TRBJ2-5, the CDR3 gives the full variable domain: GAGVSQSPRYKVTKRGQDVALRCDPISGHVSLYWYRQALGQGPEFLTYFNYEAQQDKSGLPNDRFSAERPEGSISTLTIQRTEQRDSAMYRCASSPGGGAETQYFGPGTRLLVL.

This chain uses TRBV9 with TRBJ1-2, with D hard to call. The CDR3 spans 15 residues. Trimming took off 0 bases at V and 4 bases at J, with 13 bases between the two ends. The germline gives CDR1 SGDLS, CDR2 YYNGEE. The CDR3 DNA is TGTGCCAGCAGCGTAGGGGCAGGAGGTATCTATGGCTACACCTTC. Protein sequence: CASSVGAGGIYGYTF. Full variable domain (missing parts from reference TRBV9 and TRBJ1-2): DSGVTQTPKHLITATGQRVTLRCSPRSGDLSVYWYQQSLDQGLQFLIQYYNGEERAKGNILERFSAQQFPDLHSELNLSSLELGDSALYFCASSVGAGGIYGYTFGSGTRLTVV.

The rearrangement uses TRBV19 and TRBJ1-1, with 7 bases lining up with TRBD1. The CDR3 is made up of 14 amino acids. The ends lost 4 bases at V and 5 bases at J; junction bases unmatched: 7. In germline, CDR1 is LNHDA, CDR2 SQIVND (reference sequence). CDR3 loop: CASSKYTGATEAFF. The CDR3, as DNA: TGTGCCAGTAGTAAATATACAGGGGCTACTGAAGCTTTCTTT.

The CDR3 is CASSLDIGGFNEQYF. CDR3 DNA: TGTGCCAGCAGCTTAGATATAGGGGGCTTCAACGAGCAGTACTTC. The chain employs TRBV5-8 and TRBJ2-7, with 7 bases fitting TRBD1. Trimming removed 2 bases from V and 5 bases from J; junction bases left unmatched: 10. The germline CDR1 and CDR2 sequences are SGHTS and YDEGEE. The CDR3 length is 15 residues.

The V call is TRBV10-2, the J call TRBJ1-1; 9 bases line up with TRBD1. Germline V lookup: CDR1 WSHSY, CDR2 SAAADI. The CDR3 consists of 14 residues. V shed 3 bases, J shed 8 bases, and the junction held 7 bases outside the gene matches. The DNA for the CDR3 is TGCGCCAGCAGTGAAGCCGGGACAGGGCTCGAAGCTTTCTTT. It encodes CASSEAGTGLEAFF.

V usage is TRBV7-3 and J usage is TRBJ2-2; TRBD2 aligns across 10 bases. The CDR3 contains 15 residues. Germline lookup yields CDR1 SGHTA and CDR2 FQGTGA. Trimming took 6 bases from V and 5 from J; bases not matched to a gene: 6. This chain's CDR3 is CASRPGLAETGELFF. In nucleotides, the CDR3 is TGTGCCAGCAGGCCTGGACTAGCGGAGACCGGGGAGCTGTTTTTT. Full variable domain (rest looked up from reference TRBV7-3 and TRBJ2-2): GAGVSQTPSNKVTEKGKYVELRCDPISGHTALYWYRQSLGQGPEFLIYFQGTGAADDSGLPNDRFFAVRPEGSVSTLKIQRTERGDSAVYLCASRPGLAETGELFFGEGSRLTVL.

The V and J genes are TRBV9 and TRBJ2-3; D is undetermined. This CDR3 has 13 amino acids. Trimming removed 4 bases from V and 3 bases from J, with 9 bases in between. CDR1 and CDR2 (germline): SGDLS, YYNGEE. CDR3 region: CASSTARTDTQYF. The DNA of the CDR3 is TGTGCCAGCAGCACCGCTAGAACAGATACGCAGTATTTT.

DNA of the CDR3: TGTGCCAGCAGCCACCGGGACATTGGTGAAGCTTTCTTT. Protein sequence: CASSHRDIGEAFF. The chain couples TRBV3-1 (or the pseudogene TRBV3-2) to TRBJ1-1; the D gene is possibly TRBD1 (6 bases). Trimming removed 3 bases at V and 7 bases at J, with 12 bases between. CDR1 and CDR2 (germline): LGHDT, YNNKEL (reference sequence). The CDR3 length is 13 residues.

Here the CDR3 reads CASSLYRGQPQHF. Here the CDR3 DNA reads TGTGCCAGCAGTTTGTACAGGGGTCAGCCCCAGCATTTT. The chain recombines TRBV27 with TRBJ1-5; TRBD1 matches 7 bases. Germline loops: CDR1 MNHEY, CDR2 SMNVEV (reference sequence). Trimming cost V 3 bases and J 6 bases; bases outside gene matches: 2. The CDR3 is 13 amino acids.